This T cell receptor beta chain was observed in a study of blood T cell repertoires in COVID-19. Study-wide context: The United States, Italy and Spain were the sources of the acute and convalescent COVID-19 samples. PBMCs, B-cell-depleted T cells, or T cells provided the cDNA or gDNA that made up the material.

CDR3 length: 16 amino acids. Germline values: CDR1 MDHEN, CDR2 SYDVKM. Trimming took off 3 bases at V and 0 bases at J, with 14 bases between the two ends. In the original workflow: It was from reference gene primer amplification that nucleated cell counts were estimated. Assay: immunoSEQ multiplex PCR; the TCRdb copy retains only in-frame clones and omits some. V, J and clone size reflect that table, while D and trimming were determined from the DNA. The sample contains tens of thousands of clones, 88% of which appear only once. This clonotype was obtained from an elderly woman with acute or convalescent COVID-19. The source material was peripheral blood. This chain links TRBV28 with TRBJ1-2, with TRBD1 as a possible D gene (6 bases). This CDR3 reads CASSLGGGGSNYGYTF. CDR3 sequence (DNA): TGTGCCAGCAGTTTGGGGGGGGGCGGCTCTAACTATGGCTACACCTTC.